The sequence of this TCR beta chain was determined in a study of cytomegalovirus exposure and HLA in healthy donors. It was with 60 Vbeta and 13 Jbeta primers that the PCR ran. Assay used: immunoSEQ multiplex PCR; TCRdb lists only in-frame clones, some missing. The table shows approximately 180,000 clones, with around 84% occurring only once. The sample was PBMCs. This receptor was taken from a woman between 18 and 30 years old in good health and CMV-seronegative.

The DNA of the CDR3 is TGTGCCAGCAGCAAAGCCAGGGAACTAGCGGGAGGTATGGATGAGCAGTTCTTC. Protein sequence: CASSKARELAGGMDEQFF. This chain joins TRBV21-1 and TRBJ2-1; the D call in the table, TRBD2, was not verified against the DNA. TRBV21-1 is marked as a pseudogene. This CDR3 is built from 18 residues.